Listed here are 2 T cell receptor beta chains from one sample, sequenced in a study of a mutant IDH1 vaccine in newly diagnosed glioma. The method was immunoSEQ multiplex PCR; TCRdb's version includes in-frame clones alone and lacks a portion of them. Counted here are some 56,000 clones, approximately 91% occurring once; the ten biggest clones make up around 2.5%. The time point here: baseline, week 1 (first vaccination visit). Treatment indicated: pre-vaccination baseline after standard-of-care therapy. Sample: PBMCs, taken from a glioma patient treated with radiotherapy, temozolomide or both. The receptors derive from a man aged 50-60 years with glioma.

This CDR3 reads CASSQGGGTNSPLHF. The CDR3 bases are TGCGCCAGCAGCCAAGGTGGGGGGACTAATTCACCCCTCCACTTT. V gene TRBV4-1 combines with J gene TRBJ1-6, with a weak D call TRBD1 (5 bases). CDR3 size: 15 residues. With 1 base removed from V and 6 bases from J, the gap between germline ends came to 10 bases. The germline V gene encodes CDR1 MGHRA and CDR2 YSYEKL.

The V gene is TRBV30, the J gene TRBJ1-4; TRBD1 agrees at 8 bases. This CDR3 is 16 amino acids long. Germline lookup yields CDR1 GTSNPN and CDR2 SVGIG (reference sequence). The ends lost 0 bases at V and 3 bases at J; junction bases unmatched: 6. Here the CDR3 reads CAWSVLQTGANEKLFF. In DNA, the CDR3 is TGTGCCTGGAGTGTACTCCAGACAGGGGCTAATGAAAAACTGTTTTTT.